The 27 T cell receptor beta chains listed next were all sequenced from one sample in a study of blood T cell repertoires in COVID-19. Profiling relied on immunoSEQ multiplex PCR, and the TCRdb table lists in-frame clones only, not all of them. The top ten hold about 4.8% of the sample, which has approximately 210,000 clones, 70% to 90% seen once. Material for sequencing was peripheral blood. The source of these receptors is a woman between 40 and 55 years old with acute or convalescent COVID-19.

The chain employs TRBV3-1 (or the pseudogene TRBV3-2) and TRBJ1-4; the D is unclear. CDR3 length: 15 amino acids. Germline V CDR1 and CDR2: LGHDT, YNNKEL (reference sequence). With 4 bases removed from V and 5 bases from J, the gap between germline ends came to 14 bases. The CDR3 is CASSPPGRRNEKLFF. DNA for the CDR3: TGTGCCAGCAGCCCCCCGGGCCGGAGGAATGAAAAACTGTTTTTT.

In this sample, this clone turned up once. The J gene is TRBJ2-1, the V gene TRBV24-1, with TRBD1 matching 7 bases. The V segment lost 4 bases and the J segment 2 bases; nucleotides outside the gene matches: 10. Germline lookup yields CDR1 KGHDR and CDR2 SFDVKD. This CDR3 is built from 17 residues. The CDR3 is CATSESTGRNPYNEQFF. The CDR3 DNA reads as TGTGCCACCAGTGAATCGACAGGGCGGAATCCCTACAATGAGCAGTTCTTC.

The V and J genes are TRBV30 and TRBJ1-3, with D perhaps TRBD1 (5 bases). V shed 8 bases and J shed 8 bases, with 13 bases lying between them. The CDR3 spans 11 residues. Germline loops: CDR1 GTSNPN, CDR2 SVGIG (reference sequence). Written as DNA, the CDR3 is TGTGCCGCCATGCGGGGGTACACCATATATTTT. Its protein product is CAAMRGYTIYF.

The CDR3 loop is CAIQSTDTQYF. CDR3 coding DNA: TGTGCCATCCAAAGCACAGATACGCAGTATTTT. The chain couples TRBV10-3 to TRBJ2-3; D uncertain. Germline assignment: CDR1 ENHRY and CDR2 SYGVKD. The V gene lost 8 bases and the J gene lost 0 bases, with 3 bases spanning the gap. This CDR3 is 11 amino acids long.

The CDR3 sequence: CASSRSTGSSPLHF. In DNA, the CDR3 is TGTGCCAGCAGTCGCAGCACAGGATCATCACCCCTCCACTTT. The chain is built from TRBV28 and TRBJ1-6, with a weak D call TRBD1 (5 bases). V was shortened by 5 bases and J by 10 bases, with 15 bases between the two germline ends. CDR1 is MDHEN and CDR2 is SYDVKM in the germline V gene. CDR3 length: 14 amino acids.

The chain links TRBV2 to TRBJ2-7, with no clear D. Germline-derived CDR1 and CDR2 are SNHLY and FYNNEI. The length of the CDR3 is 12 residues. Trimming removed 5 bases at V and 3 bases at J, with 8 bases between. CDR3 coding DNA: TGTGCCAGCAGTCGTCGGAGCTACGAGCAGTACGTC. This sequence encodes CASSRRSYEQYV.

The CDR3: CASSEIRGSGSPLHF. The CDR3 DNA reads as TGTGCCAGCAGTGAAATCAGGGGGAGTGGTTCACCCCTCCACTTT. The chain is built from TRBV2 and TRBJ1-6; 7 bases map to TRBD1. The CDR3 totals 15 residues. Losses at the gene ends were 2 bases for V and 9 bases for J; bases not matched to a gene: 7. CDR1 SNHLY and CDR2 FYNNEI come from the germline V gene.

This chain's CDR3 is CASSQLARQEQYV. In nucleotides, the CDR3 is TGTGCCAGCAGTCAGTTAGCTCGGCAAGAGCAGTACGTC. The chain uses TRBV6-2 or TRBV6-3 and TRBJ2-7; D unclear. Germline V CDR1 and CDR2: MNHEY, SVGEGT. This CDR3 comprises 13 residues. Trimming pared 5 bases from V and 7 bases from J, leaving 15 bases between.

The rearrangement links TRBV5-4 to TRBJ2-1; D possibly corresponds to TRBD1 (6 bases). Germline V gives CDR1 SGHNT, CDR2 YYREEE (reference sequence). V lost 0 bases, J lost 6 bases, and 16 bases lay in between. The CDR3 sequence is 16 residues long. The CDR3 bases are TGTGCCAGCAGCTTGGATAACAGGGTATACGGCAATGAGCAGTTCTTC. It codes for CASSLDNRVYGNEQFF.

About this clone itself: Other nucleotide sequences from this sample produce the same CDR3. CDR3 bases: TGTGCCAGCAGCTTAGGGCAGATGAACACTGAAGCTTTCTTT. It yields the protein CASSLGQMNTEAFF. The chain joins TRBV7-9 to TRBJ1-1; D is unresolved. The germline V gene encodes CDR1 SEHNR and CDR2 FQNEAQ (reference sequence). The CDR3 totals 14 residues. The ends were cut back, 1 base at V and 0 bases at J, with 6 bases in the middle.

The CDR3 region is CASTEVNTEAFF. In DNA, the CDR3 is TGTGCCAGTACTGAGGTAAACACTGAAGCTTTCTTT. This sequence joins TRBV19 and TRBJ1-1, with D uncertain. This CDR3 is 12 amino acids long. Per the germline V gene, CDR1 is LNHDA and CDR2 is SQIVND (reference sequence). V was clipped by 7 bases and J by 2 bases, with 8 bases between them.

The genes are TRBV19 and TRBJ1-5; possibly TRBD1 for D (5 bases). Germline lookup yields CDR1 LNHDA and CDR2 SQIVND (reference sequence). The CDR3 totals 16 residues. V was pared by 3 bases and J by 1 base, with 13 bases between. The CDR3 bases are TGTGCCAGTAGTATGCGGTTCGGGGGAAGCAATCAGCCCCAGCATTTT. Its protein product is CASSMRFGGSNQPQHF.

The V call is TRBV7-9, the J call TRBJ1-2; D gene ambiguous. The germline CDR1 and CDR2 sequences are SEHNR and FQNEAQ (reference sequence). Trimming stripped 3 bases from V and 4 bases from J, with 12 bases between. The CDR3 consists of 14 residues. CDR3 region: CASSFGLLSYGYTF. CDR3 sequence (DNA): TGTGCCAGCAGCTTCGGTCTACTCTCCTATGGCTACACCTTC. Supplemented by reference TRBV7-9 and TRBJ1-2, the full variable domain reads DTGVSQNPRHKITKRGQNVTFRCDPISEHNRLYWYRQTLGQGPEFLTYFQNEAQLEKSRLLSDRFSAERPKGSFSTLEIQRTEQGDSAMYLCASSFGLLSYGYTFGSGTRLTVV.

This clone has at least ten counts. The chain has TRBV30 and TRBJ1-2; 7 positions match TRBD1. This CDR3 has 13 residues. The V gene's germline CDR1 is GTSNPN and CDR2 SVGIG (reference sequence). The V segment lost 7 bases and the J segment 2 bases; nucleotides outside the gene matches: 7. The CDR3 loop is CASSTGRNYGYTF. In nucleotides, the CDR3 is TGTGCCTCCTCGACAGGGAGGAACTATGGCTACACCTTC.

V is TRBV5-1 and J is TRBJ2-2; 8 bases are shared with TRBD1. V was pared by 2 bases and J by 3 bases, with 3 bases of the junction left unmatched. CDR1 is SGHRS, CDR2 YFSETQ, per germline. The CDR3 runs to 15 residues. The CDR3 sequence is CASSFPDRDTGELFF. In nucleotides, the CDR3 is TGCGCCAGCAGCTTTCCGGACAGGGACACCGGGGAGCTGTTTTTT.

This chain links TRBV18 with TRBJ1-3; D is unclear. The V end lost 0 bases, the J end lost 0 bases, and 12 bases lay between the germline ends. From germline, CDR1 is KGHSH and CDR2 LQKENI. The length of the CDR3 is 17 residues. The DNA for the CDR3 is TGTGCCAGCTCACCACCGGTCCCAGGCCGCTCTGGAAACACCATATATTTT. Translating gives CASSPPVPGRSGNTIYF.

The genes are TRBV3-1 (or the pseudogene TRBV3-2) and TRBJ1-5; no reliable D call. Trimming stripped 1 base from V and 3 bases from J, with 7 bases between. The germline CDR1 and CDR2 sequences are LGHDT and YNNKEL (reference sequence). The CDR3 length is 14 residues. DNA of the CDR3: TGTGCCAGCAGCCAAGTCGGGATCAATCAGCCCCAGCATTTT. Amino acids: CASSQVGINQPQHF.

CDR3 sequence: CASSLRTSLNEKLFF. CDR3 DNA sequence: TGTGCCAGCAGCCTTCGGACAAGCCTTAATGAAAAACTGTTTTTT. V gene TRBV5-5 combines with J gene TRBJ1-4, with a weak D call TRBD1 (5 bases). In germline, CDR1 is SGHKS, CDR2 YYEKEE (reference sequence). Trimming pared 4 bases from V and 4 bases from J, leaving 14 bases between. The CDR3 covers 15 residues.

This clone was seen only a few times. The chain links TRBV5-4 to TRBJ1-6, with TRBD1 matching 7 bases. The J segment lost 6 bases and the V segment lost 4 bases, leaving 4 bases of the junction unmatched. This CDR3 has 14 amino acids. Germline V gives CDR1 SGHNT, CDR2 YYREEE (reference sequence). In nucleotides, the CDR3 is TGTGCCAGCAGCCCGGGACAGTCTAATTCACCCCTCCACTTT. Its translation is CASSPGQSNSPLHF.

This clone was seen a handful of times. V gene TRBV30 combines with J gene TRBJ1-5; perhaps TRBD1 as D (6 bases). This CDR3 region has 14 residues. From germline, CDR1 is GTSNPN and CDR2 SVGIG (reference sequence). Trimming took 0 bases from V and 7 from J, leaving 13 bases between them. CDR3 nucleotides: TGTGCCTGGAGTGTACGCAGGGGAGGGCAGCCCCAGCATTTT. Translated: CAWSVRRGGQPQHF.

The chain is built from TRBV7-3 and TRBJ2-2, with TRBD1 matching over 9 bases. Germline CDR1 and CDR2: SGHTA and FQGTGA. The V gene end was trimmed by 5 bases and the J gene end by 8 bases; junction bases not matched to a gene: 6. The CDR3 loop spans 14 amino acids. CDR3 in amino acids: CASSQTGGGGELFF. As DNA, the CDR3 is TGTGCCAGCAGCCAAACAGGGGGCGGAGGGGAGCTGTTTTTT.

This sequence joins TRBV18 and TRBJ1-1; D is ambiguous. The V end was cut by 3 bases, the J end by 1 base, with 9 bases between. The germline CDR1 and CDR2 sequences are KGHSH and LQKENI. CDR3 size: 14 residues. In DNA, the CDR3 is TGTGCCAGCTCACCGACTGACGGGAACACTGAAGCTTTCTTT. It yields the protein CASSPTDGNTEAFF.

This chain uses TRBV4-1 with TRBJ2-3; D gene unclear. The germline CDR1 and CDR2 sequences are MGHRA and YSYEKL. Trimming took off 1 base at V and 5 bases at J, with 7 bases between the two ends. This CDR3 comprises 13 residues. The CDR3 DNA is TGCGCCAGCAGCCAAGTTACCGGAGATACGCAGTATTTT. Its translation is CASSQVTGDTQYF.

The chain has TRBV27 and TRBJ1-2, with 10 nucleotides matching TRBD1. V lost 6 bases, J lost 8 bases, and 6 bases stayed unmatched. There are 13 residues in the CDR3. Germline V gene sequence: CDR1 MNHEY, CDR2 SMNVEV (reference sequence). CDR3 nucleotides: TGTGCCAGCAGCCCCGGGACAGGGGTCGGCTACACCTTC. Translating gives CASSPGTGVGYTF.

This chain joins TRBV7-3 and TRBJ2-3; 9 bases map to TRBD1. The CDR3 loop spans 16 amino acids. Unmatched junction bases numbered 7, after V lost 5 bases and J lost 1 base. Germline-derived CDR1 and CDR2 are SGHTA and FQGTGA. In nucleotides, the CDR3 is TGTGCCAGCAGCCCCGCCCGGACAGGGGGCACAGATACGCAGTATTTT. Protein sequence: CASSPARTGGTDTQYF.

The rearrangement links TRBV19 to TRBJ2-1, with 9 bases aligning to TRBD2. V was clipped by 6 bases and J by 4 bases; unmatched bases: 4. Looked up from germline, CDR1 is LNHDA and CDR2 is SQIVND (reference sequence). The CDR3 totals 14 residues. The CDR3 DNA is TGTGCCAGTAGGTTAGCGGGGGTGTACAATGAGCAGTTCTTC. It codes for CASRLAGVYNEQFF.

The chain employs TRBV24-1 and TRBJ2-2; perhaps TRBD1 as D (6 bases). Germline-derived CDR1 and CDR2 are KGHDR and SFDVKD. The CDR3 contains 13 residues. V lost 12 bases and J lost 2, with 12 bases in between. CDR3 amino acids: CAAQGSNTGELFF. For the CDR3, the DNA is TGTGCCGCCCAGGGGTCCAACACCGGGGAGCTGTTTTTT.